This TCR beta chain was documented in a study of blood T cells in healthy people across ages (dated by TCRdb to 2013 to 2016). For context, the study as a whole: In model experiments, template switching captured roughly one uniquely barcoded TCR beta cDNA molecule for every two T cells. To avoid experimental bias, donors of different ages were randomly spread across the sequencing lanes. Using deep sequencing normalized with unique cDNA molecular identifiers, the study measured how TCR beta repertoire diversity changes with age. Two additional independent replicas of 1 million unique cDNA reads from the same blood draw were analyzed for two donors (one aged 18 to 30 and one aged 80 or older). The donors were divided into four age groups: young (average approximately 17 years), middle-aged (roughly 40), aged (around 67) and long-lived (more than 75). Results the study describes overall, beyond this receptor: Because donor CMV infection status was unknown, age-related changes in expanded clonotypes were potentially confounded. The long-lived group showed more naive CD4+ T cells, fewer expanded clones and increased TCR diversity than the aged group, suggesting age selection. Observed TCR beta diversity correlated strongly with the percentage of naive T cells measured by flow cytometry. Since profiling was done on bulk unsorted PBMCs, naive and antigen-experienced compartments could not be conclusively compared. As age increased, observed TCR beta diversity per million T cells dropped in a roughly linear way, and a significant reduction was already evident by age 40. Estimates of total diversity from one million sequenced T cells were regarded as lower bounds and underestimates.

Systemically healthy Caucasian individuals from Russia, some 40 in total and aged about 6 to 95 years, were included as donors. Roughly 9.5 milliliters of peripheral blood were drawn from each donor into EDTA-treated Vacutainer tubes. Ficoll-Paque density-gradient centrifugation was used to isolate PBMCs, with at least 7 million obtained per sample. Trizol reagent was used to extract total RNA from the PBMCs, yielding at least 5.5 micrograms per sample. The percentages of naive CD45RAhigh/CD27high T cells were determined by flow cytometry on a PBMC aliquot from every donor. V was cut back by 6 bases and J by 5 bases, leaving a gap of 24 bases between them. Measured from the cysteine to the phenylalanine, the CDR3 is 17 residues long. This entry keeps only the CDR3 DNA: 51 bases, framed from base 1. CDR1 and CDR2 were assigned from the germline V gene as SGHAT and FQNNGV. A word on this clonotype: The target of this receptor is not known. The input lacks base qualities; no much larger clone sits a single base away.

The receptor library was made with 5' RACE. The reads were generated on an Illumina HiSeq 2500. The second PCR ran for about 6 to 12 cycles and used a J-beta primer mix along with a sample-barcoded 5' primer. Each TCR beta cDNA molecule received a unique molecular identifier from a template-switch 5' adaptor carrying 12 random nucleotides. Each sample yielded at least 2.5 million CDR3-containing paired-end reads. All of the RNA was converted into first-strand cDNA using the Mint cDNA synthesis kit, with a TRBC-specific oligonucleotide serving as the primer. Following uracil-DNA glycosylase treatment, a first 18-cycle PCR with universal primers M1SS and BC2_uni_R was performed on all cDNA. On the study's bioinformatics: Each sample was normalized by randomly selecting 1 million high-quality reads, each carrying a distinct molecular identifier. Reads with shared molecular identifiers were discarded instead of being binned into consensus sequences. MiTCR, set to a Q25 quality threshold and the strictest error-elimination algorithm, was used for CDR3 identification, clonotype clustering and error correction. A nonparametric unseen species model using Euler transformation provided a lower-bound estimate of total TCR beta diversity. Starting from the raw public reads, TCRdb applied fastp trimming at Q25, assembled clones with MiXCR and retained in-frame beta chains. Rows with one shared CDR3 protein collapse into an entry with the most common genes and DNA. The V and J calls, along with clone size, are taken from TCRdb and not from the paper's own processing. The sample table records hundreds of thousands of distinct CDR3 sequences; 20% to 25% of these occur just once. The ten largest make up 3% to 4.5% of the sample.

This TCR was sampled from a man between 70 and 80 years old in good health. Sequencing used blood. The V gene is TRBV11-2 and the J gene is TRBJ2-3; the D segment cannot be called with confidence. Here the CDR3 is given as CASSLVGTGLVGDTQYF. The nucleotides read TGTGCCAGCAGTCTAGTAGGTACCGGATTAGTCGGAGATACGCAGTATTTT.